Below, 10 T cell receptor beta chains from the same sample are listed, as sequenced in a study of T cells in Graves' hyperthyroidism and ophthalmopathy. Template material for amplifying TCR beta CDR3 regions consisted of RNA transcripts. Researchers ran a first-round RT-PCR on the TCR CDR3 using the HTBI primer set. Using its own MiXCR run on the multiplex PCR reads, TCRdb lists one record per CDR3 protein. The table lists 700,000 or so distinct CDR3 sequences, about 17% of them singletons. Sequencing used blood. The receptors were sampled from a man younger than 35 with Graves' hyperthyroidism.

The V gene is TRBV5-1, the J gene TRBJ1-1; TRBD1 matches 11 bases. Per the germline V gene, CDR1 is SGHRS and CDR2 is YFSETQ. Germline trimming cut 7 bases from V and 1 base from J; bases unmatched to any gene: 9. There are 16 residues in the CDR3. This CDR3 reads CASHGWTGGGNTEAFF. The CDR3 nucleotides read TGCGCCAGCCACGGATGGACAGGGGGCGGGAACACTGAAGCTTTCTTT.

There are many counts of this clonotype. The chain couples TRBV12-3 or TRBV12-4 to TRBJ2-2; no clear D. V shed 6 bases and J shed 7 bases, with 9 bases lying between them. The CDR3 totals 12 residues. As DNA, the CDR3 is TGTGCCAGCAGCCGCCATAACGGGGAGCTGTTTTTT. Translation gives CASSRHNGELFF.

The chain carries TRBV30 and TRBJ2-4; the D is unclear. Trimming took off 1 base at V and 8 bases at J, with 12 bases between the two ends. This CDR3 has 13 residues. The germline gives CDR1 GTSNPN, CDR2 SVGIG (reference sequence). The CDR3, as DNA: TGTGCCTGGAGTGAAACCAGGCGAGACATTCAGTACTTC. The encoded protein is CAWSETRRDIQYF.

The rearrangement links TRBV10-3 to TRBJ2-3; D is ambiguous. This CDR3 spans 16 amino acids. Germline CDR1 is ENHRY and CDR2 is SYGVKD. With 5 bases removed from V and 2 bases from J, the gap between germline ends came to 17 bases. The CDR3 reads CAISNFDNHTTDTQYF. Here the CDR3 DNA reads TGTGCCATCAGTAACTTTGACAATCATACCACAGATACGCAGTATTTT.

This chain connects TRBV20-1 to TRBJ2-2; D could derive from TRBD1 or TRBD2 (5 bases each). V was pared by 3 bases and J by 8 bases, with 13 bases between. This CDR3 comprises 13 residues. Germline loops: CDR1 DFQATT, CDR2 SNEGSKA (reference sequence). The CDR3 region is CSASPRGGGELFF. CDR3 DNA sequence: TGCAGTGCTAGCCCGAGGGGCGGAGGGGAGCTGTTTTTT.

The rearrangement uses TRBV20-1 and TRBJ1-2; unclear D gene. Germline V lookup: CDR1 DFQATT, CDR2 SNEGSKA (reference sequence). This CDR3 has 12 residues. The germline V and J ends were trimmed by 6 bases and 0 bases, with 8 bases remaining between them. The CDR3 here is CSAADPNYGYTF. DNA of the CDR3: TGCAGTGCAGCAGATCCTAACTATGGCTACACCTTC.

This clonotype appeared a few times. This likely traces to a read error, being one base from a far larger clone. This chain uses TRBV25-1 with TRBJ2-3; D uncertain. Trimming stripped 6 bases from V and 2 bases from J, with 3 bases between. CDR1 is MGHDK and CDR2 is SYGVNS in the germline V gene. This CDR3 region has 11 residues. CDR3 amino acids: CASRTTDTQYF. CDR3 nucleotide sequence: TGTGCCAGCAGGACCACAGATACGCAGTATTTT. Filled out from reference TRBV25-1 and TRBJ2-3, the complete variable domain reads EADIYQTPRYLVIGTGKKITLECSQTMGHDKMYWYQQDPGMELHLIHYSYGVNSTEKGDLSSESTVSRIRTEHFPLTLESARPSHTSQYLCASRTTDTQYFGPGTRLTVL.

This clonotype was counted ten times or more. This chain uses TRBV11-2 with TRBJ2-7; tentatively, D is TRBD1 or TRBD2 (6 bases each). CDR3 length: 16 amino acids. Germline assignment: CDR1 SGHAT and CDR2 FQNNGV. V was trimmed by 6 bases and J by 0 bases, leaving 18 bases between them. The CDR3 spells CASSHPGGVSSYEQYF. The CDR3 DNA is TGTGCCAGCAGTCATCCCGGGGGCGTTAGCTCCTACGAGCAGTACTTC.

This clonotype was found a few times. The chain links TRBV4-1 to TRBJ1-5; 8 nucleotides agree with TRBD1. J was trimmed by 2 bases and V by 1 base; bases with no gene match: 7. The CDR3 is made up of 17 amino acids. Germline assignment: CDR1 MGHRA and CDR2 YSYEKL. The CDR3 is CASSQGQGALGNQPQHF. CDR3 DNA sequence: TGCGCCAGCAGCCAAGGGCAGGGGGCATTGGGCAATCAGCCCCAGCATTTT.

This clonotype turned up a few times. The rearrangement links TRBV9 to TRBJ1-5; no definite D call. V lost 0 bases, J lost 11 bases, and 15 bases lay in between. Germline V gene sequence: CDR1 SGDLS, CDR2 YYNGEE. The CDR3 is 14 residues long. DNA for the CDR3: TGTGCCAGCAGCGTAGGCCCGGACCTTGAGGCCCAGCATTTT. Translating it yields CASSVGPDLEAQHF.